The sequence of this T cell receptor (beta chain) was determined in a study of neoadjuvant anti-PD-1 for oral cavity cancer. Sequencing used immunoSEQ multiplex PCR; TCRdb keeps in-frame clones, though not all of them. The sample carries about 72,000 clones, 70% to 90% recorded once. The J segment lost 3 bases and the V segment lost 4 bases, leaving 7 bases of the junction unmatched. This CDR3 has 16 amino acids. Germline V CDR1 and CDR2: SGHTA, FQGTGA. As to time point: after neoadjuvant nivolumab, at surgical resection. Patients were newly diagnosed with stage II-IVA oral cavity squamous cell carcinoma without prior systemic or radiation treatment.

The sequence was obtained from a person aged 40 to 85 with oral cavity squamous cell carcinoma. Specimen: PBMCs, collected after nivolumab (anti-PD-1) treatment. V usage is TRBV7-3 and J usage is TRBJ2-2; 8 positions match TRBD1. This chain's CDR3 is CASSSQGARDTGELFF. CDR3 DNA sequence: TGTGCCAGCAGCTCCCAGGGGGCGCGAGACACCGGGGAGCTGTTTTTT.